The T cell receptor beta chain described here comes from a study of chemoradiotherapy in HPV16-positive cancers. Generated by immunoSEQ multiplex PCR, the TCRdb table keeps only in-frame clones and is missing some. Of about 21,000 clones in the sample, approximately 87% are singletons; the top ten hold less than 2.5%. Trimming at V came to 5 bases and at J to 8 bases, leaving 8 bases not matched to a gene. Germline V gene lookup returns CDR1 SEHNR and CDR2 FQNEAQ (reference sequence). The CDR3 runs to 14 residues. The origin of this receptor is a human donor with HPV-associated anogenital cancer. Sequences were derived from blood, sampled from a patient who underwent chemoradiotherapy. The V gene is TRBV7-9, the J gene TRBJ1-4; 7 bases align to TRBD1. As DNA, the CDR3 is TGTGCCAGCAGCGCCGAGGGGGCTGGGGAAAAACTGTTTTTT. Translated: CASSAEGAGEKLFF.